Sequencing of this TCR beta chain was carried out in a study of cytomegalovirus exposure and HLA in healthy donors. Study conclusions and caveats: Overall, approximately 150 TCR beta chains were annotated as cytomegalovirus-associated. Analyzed later, most CMV-associated TCR beta chains appeared HLA-restricted. Earlier analysis looked at TCR beta V segments, and most were productive about 87% or about 30% of the time. Several of the most significant clusters appeared, in a later analysis, to be linked to common viral pathogens.

The V end was cut by 5 bases, the J end by 2 bases, with 7 bases between. This CDR3 comprises 14 residues. The germline V gene encodes CDR1 SGHVS and CDR2 FQNEAQ. A note on this clone: The target antigen is unknown.

In the PCR, 60 Vbeta and 13 Jbeta primers were used. The method was immunoSEQ multiplex PCR; TCRdb's version includes in-frame clones alone and lacks a portion of them. The top ten clones hold around 7% of a sample with about 160,000 clones, 65% to 85% of them seen once. The sequence derives from a woman aged 40 to 50 in good health and CMV-seropositive. V gene TRBV7-8 combines with J gene TRBJ2-6; D gene uncertain. Material: PBMCs. CDR3: CASSVRAGANVLTF. The CDR3 nucleotides are TGTGCCAGCAGCGTTCGAGCTGGGGCCAACGTCCTGACTTTC.